Included here is one T cell receptor (beta chain) sequence, with context. This CDR3 has 16 residues. Germline V CDR1 and CDR2: ENHRY, SYGVKD. V lost 9 bases, J lost 5 bases, and 15 bases stayed unmatched. This specimen belongs to a study of OX40 agonist ivuxolimab in advanced cancers. Measured with immunoSEQ multiplex PCR; TCRdb has only the in-frame clones, and not every one. The repertoire holds approximately 90,000 clones, around 90% seen once, with around 8.7% in the top ten. The TCR comes from an adult with an advanced solid tumor such as melanoma, head and neck, liver or kidney cancer. The sequencing used CD4+ or CD8+ T cells sorted from blood, collected in a trial of the OX40 agonist ivuxolimab. The rearrangement joins TRBV10-3 to TRBJ2-3, with 9 bases that match TRBD2. CDR3 sequence reads: CAISCTRREGQDTQYF. The CDR3 DNA is TGTGCCATTTCATGCACACGGCGGGAGGGCCAAGATACGCAGTATTTT.